The 4 T cell receptor beta chains reported below all come from one sample, sequenced in a study of cytomegalovirus exposure and HLA in healthy donors. Primers: 60 Vbeta forward and 13 Jbeta reverse. Measured with immunoSEQ multiplex PCR; TCRdb has only the in-frame clones, and not every one. The top ten hold less than 3% of the sample, which has about 120,000 clones, roughly 80% seen once. The sequenced sample consisted of PBMCs. Source of these receptors: a female donor in good health and CMV-seronegative.

V and J are TRBV7-9 and TRBJ2-5; D is possibly TRBD2 (5 bases). This CDR3 region has 14 residues. Germline CDR1 and CDR2: SEHNR and FQNEAQ (reference sequence). V lost 0 bases, J lost 5 bases, and 10 bases lay in between. CDR3 sequence: CASSLAPSPETQYF. The DNA for the CDR3 is TGTGCCAGCAGCTTAGCTCCTAGCCCCGAGACCCAGTACTTC.

A few counts support this clone. The rearrangement uses TRBV6-5 and TRBJ2-7; 8 positions agree with TRBD1. The CDR3 sequence is 15 residues long. Germline values: CDR1 MNHEY, CDR2 SVGAGI. With V trimmed by 2 bases and J by 1 base, 4 bases remained unmatched. CDR3: CASSYGGTGSYEQYF. The CDR3 region has the DNA TGTGCCAGCAGTTACGGGGGGACAGGTTCCTACGAGCAGTACTTC.

Points on this clone: A read error may account for a junction end that differs from germline. The V gene is TRBV7-9, the J gene TRBJ2-3; 10 nucleotides align to TRBD2. The CDR3 contains 17 residues. Germline V gives CDR1 SEHNR, CDR2 FQNEAQ (reference sequence). CDR3 sequence: CSSSLGLAGAITDTQYF. The CDR3 DNA follows: TGTTCCAGCAGCTTAGGGCTAGCGGGGGCCATCACAGATACGCAGTATTTT.

The chain joins TRBV15 to TRBJ2-5; D not resolved. The end of the DNA aligns better with TRBJ2-7, so the J call may be wrong. Germline CDR1 and CDR2: LNHNV and YYDKDF (reference sequence). This CDR3 region has 15 residues. As DNA, the CDR3 is TGTGCCACCAGCGCTAGGCCCCTACCTACCTACGAGCAGTACTTC. This sequence encodes CATSARPLPTYEQYF.